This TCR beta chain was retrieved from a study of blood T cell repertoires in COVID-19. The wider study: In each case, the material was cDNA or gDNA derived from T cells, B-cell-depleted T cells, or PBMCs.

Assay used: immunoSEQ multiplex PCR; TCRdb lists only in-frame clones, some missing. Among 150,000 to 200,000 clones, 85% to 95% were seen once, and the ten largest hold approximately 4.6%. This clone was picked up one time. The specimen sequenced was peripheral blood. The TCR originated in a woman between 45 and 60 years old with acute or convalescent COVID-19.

The CDR3 here is CASSHYGGTDTQYF. CDR3 sequence (DNA): TGTGCCAGCAGCCATTATGGGGGGACAGATACGCAGTATTTT. The chain joins TRBV7-2 to TRBJ2-3; D possibly corresponds to TRBD2 (6 bases). Germline values: CDR1 SGHTA, CDR2 FQGNSA. V was shortened by 5 bases and J by 3 bases, with 12 bases between the two germline ends. CDR3 size: 14 residues.